This T cell receptor beta chain derives from a study of Graves' ophthalmopathy and Graves' hyperthyroidism. Study-level findings and limits: For predicting ophthalmopathy progression, the model had 60% to 71% sensitivity and 72.22% specificity.

From RNA, the CDR3 regions of TCR beta chains were amplified and sequenced. First-round RT-PCR used HTBI primers; second-round multiplex PCR followed. TCRdb re-analysed the multiplex PCR reads in MiXCR, keeping a single row per CDR3 protein. The data hold 150,000 or so distinct CDR3 sequences, with about two fifths observed a single time. CDR3 length: 15 amino acids. Trimming cost V 6 bases and J 1 base, with 15 bases left between them. Germline assignment: CDR1 MDHEN and CDR2 SYDVKM. Every ophthalmopathy donor presented moderate-to-severe activity, CAS ≥3, NOSPECS ≥4 and duration under 3 months. The PBMCs had their origin in about 9.7 ml of fresh peripheral blood. Comments on this clonotype: The antigen remains unidentified.

The receptor comes from a young man with Graves' ophthalmopathy. Material: peripheral blood. This sequence joins TRBV28 and TRBJ1-1; D is possibly TRBD1 (6 bases). CDR3 protein: CASRKTGTSNTEAFF. CDR3 in DNA: TGTGCCAGCAGAAAGACCGGGACATCGAACACTGAAGCTTTCTTT.